One and the same sample provided the 9 T cell receptor beta chains below, sequenced in a study of spatial heterogeneity in lung cancer. The time point was: sample taken at primary tumor resection. TCRdb itself ran the 5' RACE reads through MiXCR, one entry per CDR3 protein. The sample includes around 3,000 distinct CDR3 sequences, about 17% of them seen just once. The source was normal lung tissue next to the tumor, collected at surgery. These receptors all come from a female donor with early-stage non-small cell lung cancer.

This clonotype ranks as medium-sized. This chain uses TRBV6-2 or TRBV6-3 with TRBJ2-5, with a possible D match to TRBD2 (5 bases). The CDR3 runs 15 residues. V was shortened by 4 bases and J by 2 bases, with 14 bases between the two germline ends. Germline V gene data show CDR1 as MNHEY and CDR2 as SVGEGT. The CDR3 DNA follows: TGTGCCAGCAGTTTGTTGAGCGGCCGACAAGAGACCCAGTACTTC. This codes for CASSLLSGRQETQYF.

This clonotype has a single count. This chain joins TRBV10-1 and TRBJ2-2; D possibly matches TRBD1 or TRBD2 (6 bases each). V lost 0 bases and J lost 4, with 18 bases in between. Per the germline V gene, CDR1 is WNHNN and CDR2 is SYGVQD (reference sequence). The CDR3 runs to 18 residues. As DNA, the CDR3 is TGCGCCAGCAGTGAGTCTCTCGGGGGCAGGGACCTCACCGGGGAGCTGTTTTTT. Translated, it gives CASSESLGGRDLTGELFF.

The sample holds many counts of this clonotype. The chain is built from TRBV29-1 and TRBJ2-7; D ambiguous. V was trimmed by 3 bases and J by 3 bases, leaving 18 bases between them. The V gene's germline CDR1 is SQVTM and CDR2 ANQGSEA. This CDR3 is 15 amino acids long. The CDR3, as DNA: TGCAGCGTTGAGTCGGAAGGGAATGGGGTCTACGAGCAGTACTTC. This encodes CSVESEGNGVYEQYF.

This clonotype was seen just once. The chain combines TRBV19 with TRBJ1-5; D ambiguous. The CDR3 loop spans 13 amino acids. V gave up 4 bases and J gave up 4 bases, with 8 bases separating them. CDR1 LNHDA and CDR2 SQIVND come from the germline V gene (reference sequence). DNA of the CDR3: TGTGCCAGTAGTACTCAAGGGAATCAGCCCCAGCATTTT. This translates into CASSTQGNQPQHF.

A few counts support this clonotype. This sequence joins TRBV5-1 and TRBJ1-4; maybe TRBD1 (5 bases). The CDR3 has 16 residues. In germline, CDR1 is SGHRS, CDR2 YFSETQ. The V end lost 3 bases, the J end lost 1 base, and 13 bases lay between the germline ends. CDR3 residues: CASSSDTGLTNEKLFF. The CDR3 region has the DNA TGCGCCAGCAGCTCGGATACAGGTTTAACTAATGAAAAACTGTTTTTT.

The chain links TRBV20-1 to TRBJ2-2; no firm D call. Deletions cut 5 bases from V and 5 bases from J, with 18 bases between. In germline, CDR1 is DFQATT, CDR2 SNEGSKA (reference sequence). The CDR3 loop spans 15 amino acids. DNA for the CDR3: TGCAGTGCTTCCGCCCAGTCCCTTATGACCGGGGAGCTGTTTTTT. Translated, it gives CSASAQSLMTGELFF.

In its sample, this clonotype is medium-sized (0.01 to 0.1%). The chain carries TRBV12-3 or TRBV12-4 and TRBJ1-6; TRBD1 aligns across 8 bases. The CDR3 contains 15 residues. V trimming: 5 bases; J trimming: 8 bases; junction bases outside the gene matches: 8. The CDR3 DNA reads as TGTGCCAGCAGTCCCTCGTCAGGGGGCTATTCACCCCTCCACTTT. Protein: CASSPSSGGYSPLHF.

The V gene is TRBV2, the J gene TRBJ1-1; no firm D call. CDR3 length: 11 amino acids. The V and J ends lost 8 bases and 6 bases respectively, with 10 bases between them. Germline V gives CDR1 SNHLY, CDR2 FYNNEI. The CDR3 region has the DNA TGTGCCAGCCGACCGGGGTCTGAAGCTTTCTTT. The encoded protein is CASRPGSEAFF.

This clonotype was picked up one time. A much larger clone differs by one base, so this may be a read error. In DNA, the CDR3 is TGTGCCAGCAGTCACGGGGGCTACAATGAGCAGTTCTTC. Its protein product is CASSHGGYNEQFF. The chain carries TRBV6-2 or TRBV6-3 and TRBJ2-1, with TRBD2 as a possible D gene (6 bases). The CDR3 has 13 residues. Trimming cost V 5 bases and J 3 bases, with 8 bases left between them. CDR1 is MNHEY, CDR2 SVGEGT, per germline.